A selection of T cell receptor beta chains follows, all from one sample in a study of a mutant IDH1 vaccine in newly diagnosed glioma. Method: immunoSEQ multiplex PCR; TCRdb's copy keeps in-frame clones and lacks some. This table holds roughly 49,000 clones, roughly 92% found once. These TCRs are of unknown antigen specificity. The specimen comprised PBMCs, sampled from a glioma patient whose treatment included an IDH1 peptide vaccine. The receptors stem from a man aged 50 to 60 with glioma. CDR3s include the opening cysteine and the closing phenylalanine or tryptophan. D genes are given only for firm matches. Size is omitted from some rows. Given values are once, few, many or a class for expanded clones.

clone_size,j_call,d_call,v_call,cdr3_aa,cdr3_nt
-,TRBJ1-3,-,TRBV7-9,CASSLEFPDSGNTIYF,TGTGCCAGCAGCTTAGAGTTCCCGGACTCTGGAAACACCATATATTTT
-,TRBJ1-1,-,TRBV2,CASNRGWGEGTEAFF,TGTGCCAGCAACCGGGGGTGGGGGGAAGGGACTGAAGCTTTCTTT
-,TRBJ2-2,-,TRBV7-9,CASSWGPGELFF,TGTGCCAGCAGCTGGGGTCCCGGGGAGCTGTTTTTT
-,TRBJ1-4,-,TRBV2,CASSRDFGSEKLFF,TGTGCCAGCAGTCGGGACTTTGGCAGCGAAAAACTGTTTTTT
-,TRBJ1-2,-,TRBV7-8,CASSPDSNYGYTF,TGTGCCAGCAGCCCGGACTCGAACTATGGCTACACCTTC
-,TRBJ2-2,-,TRBV6-5,CASSYSKNTGELFF,TGTGCCAGCAGTTACTCGAAAAACACCGGGGAGCTGTTTTTT
-,TRBJ1-5,-,TRBV18,CASSPPGRNGNQPQHF,TGTGCCAGCTCACCACCGGGGAGGAACGGCAATCAGCCCCAGCATTTT
-,TRBJ1-1,-,TRBV6-1,CASSEWRGTEAFF,TGTGCCAGCAGTGAATGGCGGGGAACTGAAGCTTTCTTT
-,TRBJ1-2,TRBD1,TRBV25-1,CASSEARGRGYGYTF,TGTGCCAGCAGTGAGGCCAGGGGGCGCGGCTATGGCTACACCTTC
few,TRBJ2-5,TRBD2,TRBV6-1,CASSGTSGGAETQYF,TGTGCCAGCAGTGGGACTAGCGGGGGGGCAGAGACCCAGTACTTC
-,TRBJ2-7,-,TRBV6-6,CASSYSGALYEQYF,TGTGCCAGCAGTTACTCGGGAGCCCTCTACGAGCAGTACTTC
-,TRBJ2-1,-,TRBV28,CASSPSFNEQFF,TGTGCCAGCAGTCCGTCCTTCAATGAGCAGTTCTTC
-,TRBJ1-6,-,TRBV10-2,CASSESTGAPLHF,TGCGCCAGCAGTGAGTCGACCGGGGCACCCCTCCACTTT
-,TRBJ1-5,-,TRBV19,CASSIGQIYSNQPQHF,TGTGCCAGTAGTATTGGACAGATCTATAGCAATCAGCCCCAGCATTTT
-,TRBJ2-1,-,TRBV30,CAWSIPGSYNEQFF,TGTGCCTGGAGTATTCCGGGCTCCTACAATGAGCAGTTCTTC
-,TRBJ2-7,TRBD1,TRBV7-2,CASSFGTGGYEQYF,TGTGCCAGCAGCTTTGGGACAGGGGGGTACGAGCAGTACTTC
-,TRBJ2-1,TRBD2,TRBV10-2,CASSDAGGEQFF,TGCGCCAGCAGTGACGCGGGAGGGGAGCAGTTCTTC
-,TRBJ1-1,TRBD1,TRBV15,CATSRGRGGQGMNTEAFF,TGTGCCACCAGCAGAGGAAGAGGGGGACAGGGTATGAACACTGAAGCTTTCTTT
-,TRBJ1-5,-,TRBV30,CAWNGGSRDSNQPQHF,TGTGCCTGGAATGGGGGTTCGAGAGATAGCAATCAGCCCCAGCATTTT
-,TRBJ2-1,-,TRBV7-9,CASSPRVTGNEQFF,TGTGCCAGCAGCCCCAGGGTGACCGGCAATGAGCAGTTCTTC
-,TRBJ2-2,-,TRBV15,CATRLRGRTGELFF,TGTGCCACCAGGCTTCGGGGGCGGACCGGGGAGCTGTTTTTT
once,TRBJ2-5,TRBD2,TRBV5-1,CASSLHLVSLAGGGETQYF,TGCGCCAGCAGCTTGCATCTGGTGTCCCTAGCGGGAGGAGGAGAGACCCAGTACTTC
-,TRBJ2-7,-,TRBV19,CASSRDIAYEQYF,TGTGCCAGTAGCCGGGACATCGCCTACGAGCAGTACTTC
once,TRBJ2-3,-,TRBV14,CASSQTADTQYF,TGTGCCAGCAGCCAAACGGCAGATACGCAGTATTTT
once,TRBJ1-2,-,TRBV2,CASSELLGSDYGYTF,TGTGCCAGCAGTGAACTGTTGGGTTCCGACTATGGCTACACCTTC
-,TRBJ1-2,-,TRBV7-8,CASSLETGTNYGYTF,TGTGCCAGCAGCTTAGAAACAGGGACTAACTATGGCTACACCTTC
-,TRBJ1-1,TRBD1,TRBV6-5,CASRDRGNTEAFF,TGTGCCAGCAGGGACAGGGGGAACACTGAAGCTTTCTTT